The clone carrying this TCR beta chain has ten or more counts. What it binds is not known. The observed sequence ends 3 residues before the CDR3 terminus, with the missing tail filled in from the germline J gene. The data were obtained in a study of T cell clonality in common variable immunodeficiency. General observations from the study: Compared with controls, CVID subjects had fewer shared TCRbeta clones. TCRbeta clonality was increased in CVID versus healthy controls. Common variable immunodeficiency TCR beta sequences reportedly had fewer deletions and N-nucleotide insertions.

Data came from immunoSEQ multiplex PCR; TCRdb stores just in-frame clones and leaves some out. The sample includes about 21,000 clones, none of them occurring once. The germline CDR1 and CDR2 sequences are DFQATT and SNEGSKA (reference sequence). The CDR3 contains 16 residues. V was pared by 5 bases and J by 6 bases, with 13 bases of the junction left unmatched. The chain carries TRBV20-1 and TRBJ1-6; 7 nucleotides align to TRBD1. Sequenced: peripheral blood mononuclear cells. This receptor was identified in a human donor with common variable immunodeficiency. Here the CDR3 reads CSAPLGTVRLNSPLHF. Incomplete CDR3 DNA: TGCAGTGCTCCACTCGGGACAGTAAGACTTAATTCACCC.